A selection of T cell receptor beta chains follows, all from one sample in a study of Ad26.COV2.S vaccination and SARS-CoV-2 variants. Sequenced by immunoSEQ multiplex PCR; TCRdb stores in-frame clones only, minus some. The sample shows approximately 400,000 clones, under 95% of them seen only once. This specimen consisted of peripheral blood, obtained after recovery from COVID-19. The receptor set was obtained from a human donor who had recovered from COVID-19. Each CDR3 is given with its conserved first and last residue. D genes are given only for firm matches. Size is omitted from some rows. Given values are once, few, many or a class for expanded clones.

TGCGCCAGCAGCCTCTTCTATCCGGGGGAGGAAGAGACCCAGTACTTC,CASSLFYPGEEETQYF,TRBV5-1,TRBJ2-5,-,-
TGCAGCGTTGTTATAGGGAACCAAGAGACCCAGTACTTC,CSVVIGNQETQYF,TRBV29-1,TRBJ2-5,-,-
TGTGCCAGCAGCTTAGTGGTGGATTCACCCCTCCACTTT,CASSLVVDSPLHF,TRBV7-6,TRBJ1-6,-,-
TGTGCCAGCAGTCGTGGACAGGGGATAAGAGTAACTAATGAAAAACTGTTTTTT,CASSRGQGIRVTNEKLFF,TRBV6-6,TRBJ1-4,TRBD1,-
TGTGCCAGCACGGGACAGGGTGGCACTGAAGCTTTCTTT,CASTGQGGTEAFF,TRBV6-5,TRBJ1-1,TRBD1,-
TGTGCCAGCAGCTTCGACAGGGGAAACTATGGCTACACCTTC,CASSFDRGNYGYTF,TRBV5-5,TRBJ1-2,TRBD1,-
TGTGCCAGCAGTCCCCTCACTAGCGGGGACTACGAGCAGTACTTC,CASSPLTSGDYEQYF,TRBV6-2/TRBV6-3,TRBJ2-7,TRBD2,-
TGTGCCAGCAGCTTAGCAGGCCTGGTAGCAGATACGCAGTATTTT,CASSLAGLVADTQYF,TRBV7-2,TRBJ2-3,-,-
TGTGCCAGCAGCTTCACTGAGACCCAGTACTTC,CASSFTETQYF,TRBV7-9,TRBJ2-5,-,-
TGTGCCAGCAGCCAAGACGGGGCGCGGGGGGGCGAGACCCAGTACTTC,CASSQDGARGGETQYF,TRBV3-1/TRBV3-2,TRBJ2-5,TRBD2,-
TGTGCCAGCTCAGCGACAGGGGGCAATCAGCCCCAGCATTTT,CASSATGGNQPQHF,TRBV18,TRBJ1-5,TRBD1,-
TGTGCCAGCTCACCCTATGAGACTGGACAGGGGTCCTTCGGCACTGAAGCTTTCTTT,CASSPYETGQGSFGTEAFF,TRBV18,TRBJ1-1,TRBD1,-
TGCGCCAGCAGCTTCACAGGGATGAACACTGAAGCTTTCTTT,CASSFTGMNTEAFF,TRBV5-1,TRBJ1-1,-,-
TGTGCCAGCAGCCCCACAAGAGTTGAAGCTTTCTTT,CASSPTRVEAFF,TRBV12-3/TRBV12-4,TRBJ1-1,-,once
TGTGCCAGCAGCTCTCTTGGGGGGGCGTCGGAAAAACTGTTTTTT,CASSSLGGASEKLFF,TRBV5-4,TRBJ1-4,-,-
TGTGCCAGCAGCGGGGACAGGGGTTTCTATGGCTACACCTTC,CASSGDRGFYGYTF,TRBV7-8,TRBJ1-2,TRBD1,-
TGTGCCAGCAGCTCCCGAGGAGGGGGGAGGCTCTTC,CASSSRGGGRLF,TRBV11-2,TRBJ2-1,-,-
TGTGCCAGCAGTGACCAGGAGTTC,CASSDQEF,TRBV2,TRBJ2-7,-,-
TGTGCCAGTAGACCTAGACAGGGGAAAGAGGATGGCAATCAGCCCCAGCATTTT,CASRPRQGKEDGNQPQHF,TRBV19,TRBJ1-5,TRBD1,-
TGCGCCAGCTCCCAGGACAGGGGACGGGGCTACACCTTC,CASSQDRGRGYTF,TRBV10-1,TRBJ1-2,TRBD1,-
TGTGCCAGTAGTATAGGGCAGGGACTGTATCAGCCCCAGCATTTT,CASSIGQGLYQPQHF,TRBV19,TRBJ1-5,-,-
TGCGCCAGCAGGGAGGACAGGGGGAGAGCCGGGGAGCTGTTTTTT,CASREDRGRAGELFF,TRBV10-2,TRBJ2-2,TRBD1,-
TGTGCCAGCAGCAAACCGGACAGAATGAACACTGAAGCTTTCTTT,CASSKPDRMNTEAFF,TRBV7-9,TRBJ1-1,-,-
TGTGCCAGCAGCTTTGGCGTTGGGGCTTTCTTT,CASSFGVGAFF,TRBV7-2,TRBJ1-1,-,-
TGTGCCAGCAGCTTACGGGACGGGGGGGCCCCCTACGAGCAGTACTTC,CASSLRDGGAPYEQYF,TRBV11-3,TRBJ2-7,TRBD2,-
TGTGCCAGCAGCTTGGTCCCCCTAGCGGGGGGGCCGAATGAGCAGTTCTTC,CASSLVPLAGGPNEQFF,TRBV5-4,TRBJ2-1,TRBD2,-
TGTGCCAGCAGCTTAGATTACGGTGAGCAGTTCTTC,CASSLDYGEQFF,TRBV11-2,TRBJ2-1,-,once
TGTGCTAGTGGCCAAACAGGGGTTTACGAGCAGTACTTC,CASGQTGVYEQYF,TRBV12-5,TRBJ2-7,TRBD1,-
TGCGCCAGCAGTCAATCAGCGACTCAGTCTCCCGAGCAGTACTTC,CASSQSATQSPEQYF,TRBV23-1,TRBJ2-7,-,-
TGTGCCAGCAGCCAATCCCGGGACGGCCAGGGGTACGAGCAGTACTTC,CASSQSRDGQGYEQYF,TRBV14,TRBJ2-7,-,-
TGTGCCAGCAGCGCTCCGGGACCGACCTTTGAAGCTTTCTTT,CASSAPGPTFEAFF,TRBV7-9,TRBJ1-1,-,-
TGCAGTGCTAGTTCGGGCCCGGGGCCCCAGCATTTT,CSASSGPGPQHF,TRBV20-1,TRBJ1-5,-,-
TGTGCCAGCGGACCCGGGACGGTCAACTATGGCTACACCTTC,CASGPGTVNYGYTF,TRBV6-4,TRBJ1-2,-,-